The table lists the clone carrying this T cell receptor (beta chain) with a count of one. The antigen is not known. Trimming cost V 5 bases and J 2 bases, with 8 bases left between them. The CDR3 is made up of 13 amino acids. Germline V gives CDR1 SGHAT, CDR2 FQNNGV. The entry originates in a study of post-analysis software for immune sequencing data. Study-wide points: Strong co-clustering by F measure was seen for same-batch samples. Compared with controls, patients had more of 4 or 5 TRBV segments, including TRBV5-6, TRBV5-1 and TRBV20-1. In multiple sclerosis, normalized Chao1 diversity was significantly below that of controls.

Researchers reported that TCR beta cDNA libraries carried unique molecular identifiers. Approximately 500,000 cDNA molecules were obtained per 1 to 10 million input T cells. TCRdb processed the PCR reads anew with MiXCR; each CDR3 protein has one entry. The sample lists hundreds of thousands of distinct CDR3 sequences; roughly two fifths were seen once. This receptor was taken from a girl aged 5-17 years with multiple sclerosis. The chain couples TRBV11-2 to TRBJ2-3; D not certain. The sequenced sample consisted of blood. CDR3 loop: CASSKGSTDTQYF. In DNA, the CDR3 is TGTGCCAGCAGCAAAGGGTCCACAGATACGCAGTATTTT.